Listed here is a single TCR beta chain. Its antigen is unknown. TCR beta libraries were made by quantitative 5'-RACE with molecular barcodes. TCRdb fed the 5' RACE reads into MiXCR, producing one record per CDR3 protein. The table has fewer than 250,000 distinct CDR3 sequences, roughly a third seen once. The data derive from a study of CD8 T cells in ankylosing spondylitis. The V gene lost 7 bases and the J gene lost 2 bases, with 6 bases spanning the gap. Germline V gives CDR1 MNHEY, CDR2 SVGAGI. The CDR3 has 11 amino acids. Overall study findings and caveats: A TCR beta motif made of fewer than ten highly homologous variants seemed typical of ankylosing spondylitis blood. Clones linked to disease were reported to show significant enrichment in matched ankylosing spondylitis synovial fluid. Within peripheral blood, clones linked to disease were CD8+ and relatively rare.

The clonotype originates from a male donor with ankylosing spondylitis or in good health (not recorded which). The sample comprised blood, either unsorted or a sorted T cell fraction (not recorded which). The V call is TRBV6-5, the J call TRBJ2-7; no clear D gene. CDR3 nucleotides: TGTGCCAGCATGAACCCCTACGAGCAGTACTTC. It specifies CASMNPYEQYF.